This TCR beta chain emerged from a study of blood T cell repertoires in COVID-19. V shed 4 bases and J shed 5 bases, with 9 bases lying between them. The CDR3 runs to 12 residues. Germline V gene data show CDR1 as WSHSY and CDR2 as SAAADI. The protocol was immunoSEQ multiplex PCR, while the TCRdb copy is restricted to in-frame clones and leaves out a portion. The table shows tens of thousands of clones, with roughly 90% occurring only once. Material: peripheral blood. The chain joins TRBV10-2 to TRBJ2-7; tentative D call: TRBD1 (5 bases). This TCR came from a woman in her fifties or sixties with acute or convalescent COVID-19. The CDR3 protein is CASSGAGNEQYF. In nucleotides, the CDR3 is TGCGCCAGCAGTGGGGCAGGGAACGAGCAGTACTTC.